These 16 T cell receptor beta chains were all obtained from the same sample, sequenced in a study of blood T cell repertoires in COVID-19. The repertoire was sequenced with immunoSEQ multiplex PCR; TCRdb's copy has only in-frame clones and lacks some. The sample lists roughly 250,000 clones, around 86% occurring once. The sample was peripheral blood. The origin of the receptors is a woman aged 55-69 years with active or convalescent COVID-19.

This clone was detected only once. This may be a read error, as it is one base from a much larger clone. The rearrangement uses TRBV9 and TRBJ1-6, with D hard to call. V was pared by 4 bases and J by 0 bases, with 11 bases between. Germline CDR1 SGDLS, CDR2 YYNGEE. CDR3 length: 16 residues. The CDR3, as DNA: TGTGCCAGCAGCCCCAGAGGGAGCTCCTATAATTCACCCCTCCACTTT. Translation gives CASSPRGSSYNSPLHF.

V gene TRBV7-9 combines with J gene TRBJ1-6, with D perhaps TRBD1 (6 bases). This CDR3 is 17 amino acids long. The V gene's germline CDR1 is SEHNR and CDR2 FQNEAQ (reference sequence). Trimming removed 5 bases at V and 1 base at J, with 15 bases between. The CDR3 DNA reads TGTGCCAGCAGCCTGTCCAACAGGGATTCCTATAATTCACCCCTCCACTTT. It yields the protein CASSLSNRDSYNSPLHF.

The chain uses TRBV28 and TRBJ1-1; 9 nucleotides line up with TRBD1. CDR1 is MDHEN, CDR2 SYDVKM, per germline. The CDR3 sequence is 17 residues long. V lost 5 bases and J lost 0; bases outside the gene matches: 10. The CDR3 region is CASSPPQGASVNTEAFF. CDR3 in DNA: TGTGCCAGCAGTCCTCCACAGGGGGCGTCGGTGAACACTGAAGCTTTCTTT.

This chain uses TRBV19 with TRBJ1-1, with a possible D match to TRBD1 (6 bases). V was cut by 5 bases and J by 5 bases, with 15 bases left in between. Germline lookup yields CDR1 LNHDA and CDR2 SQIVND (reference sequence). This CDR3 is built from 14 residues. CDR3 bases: TGTGCCAGTAGTGATGGGGGCTGGAAAACTGAAGCTTTCTTT. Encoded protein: CASSDGGWKTEAFF.

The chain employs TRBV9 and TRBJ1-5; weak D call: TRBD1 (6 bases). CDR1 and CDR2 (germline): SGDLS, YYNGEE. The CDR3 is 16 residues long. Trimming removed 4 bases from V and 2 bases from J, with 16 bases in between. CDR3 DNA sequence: TGTGCCAGCAGCTACCCCGGGACAAGGGGCAATCAGCCCCAGCATTTT. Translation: CASSYPGTRGNQPQHF.

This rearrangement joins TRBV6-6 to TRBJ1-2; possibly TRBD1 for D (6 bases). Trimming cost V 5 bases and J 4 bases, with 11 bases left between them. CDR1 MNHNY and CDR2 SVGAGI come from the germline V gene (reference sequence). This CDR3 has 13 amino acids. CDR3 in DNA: TGTGCCAGCAGTCAGACAGGACCCTATGGCTACACCTTC. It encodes CASSQTGPYGYTF.

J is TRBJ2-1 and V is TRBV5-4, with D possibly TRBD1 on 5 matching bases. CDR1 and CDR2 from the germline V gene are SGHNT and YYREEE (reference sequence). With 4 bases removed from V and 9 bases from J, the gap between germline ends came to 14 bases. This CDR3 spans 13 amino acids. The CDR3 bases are TGTGCCAGCAGCCCCTTCAGGGATAGTGAGCAGTTCTTC. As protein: CASSPFRDSEQFF. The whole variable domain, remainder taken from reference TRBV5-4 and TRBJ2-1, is ETGVTQSPTHLIKTRGQQVTLRCSSQSGHNTVSWYQQALGQGPQFIFQYYREEENGRGNFPPRFSGLQFPNYSSELNVNALELDDSALYLCASSPFRDSEQFFGPGTRLTVL.

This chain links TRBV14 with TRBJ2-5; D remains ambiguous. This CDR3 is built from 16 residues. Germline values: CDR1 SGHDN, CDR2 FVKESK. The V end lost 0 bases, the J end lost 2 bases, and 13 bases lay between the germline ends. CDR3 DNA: TGTGCCAGCAGCCAAGATGCGCAGACAACTCAAGAGACCCAGTACTTC. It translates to CASSQDAQTTQETQYF.

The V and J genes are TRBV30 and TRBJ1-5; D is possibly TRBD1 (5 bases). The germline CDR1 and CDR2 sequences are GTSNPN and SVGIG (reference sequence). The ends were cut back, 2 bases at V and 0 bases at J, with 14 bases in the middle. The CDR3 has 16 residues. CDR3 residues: CAWSPSRTFSNQPQHF. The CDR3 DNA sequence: TGTGCCTGGAGTCCCAGTAGGACATTTAGCAATCAGCCCCAGCATTTT.

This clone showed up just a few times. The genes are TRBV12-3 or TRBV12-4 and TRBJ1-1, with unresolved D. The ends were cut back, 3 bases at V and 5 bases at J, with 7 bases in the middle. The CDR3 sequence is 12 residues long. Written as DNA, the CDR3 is TGTGCCAGCAGTTTGACGGAGACTGAAGCTTTCTTT. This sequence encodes CASSLTETEAFF.

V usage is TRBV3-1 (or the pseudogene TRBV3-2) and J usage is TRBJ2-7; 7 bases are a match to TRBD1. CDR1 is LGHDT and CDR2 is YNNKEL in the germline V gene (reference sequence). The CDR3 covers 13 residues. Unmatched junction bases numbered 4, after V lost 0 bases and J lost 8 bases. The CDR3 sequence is CASSQDRDSKQYF. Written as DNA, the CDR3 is TGTGCCAGCAGCCAAGATCGGGACAGCAAGCAGTACTTC.

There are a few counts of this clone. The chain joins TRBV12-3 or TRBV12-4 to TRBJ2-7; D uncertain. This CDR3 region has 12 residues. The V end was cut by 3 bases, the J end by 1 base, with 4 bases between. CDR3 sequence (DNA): TGTGCCAGCAGTTTTAGATCCTACGAGCAGTACTTC. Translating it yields CASSFRSYEQYF.

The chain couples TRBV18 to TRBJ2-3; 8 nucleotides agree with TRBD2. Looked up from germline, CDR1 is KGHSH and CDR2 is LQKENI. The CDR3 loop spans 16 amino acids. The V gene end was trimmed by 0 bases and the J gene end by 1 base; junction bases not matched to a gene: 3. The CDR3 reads CASSPPLRGGTDTQYF. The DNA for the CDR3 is TGTGCCAGCTCACCACCTCTGCGGGGGGGCACAGATACGCAGTATTTT.

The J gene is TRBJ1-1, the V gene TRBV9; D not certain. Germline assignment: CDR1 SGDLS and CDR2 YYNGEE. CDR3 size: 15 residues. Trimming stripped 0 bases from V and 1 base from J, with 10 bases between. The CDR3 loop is CASSVVPGSNTEAFF. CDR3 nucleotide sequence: TGTGCCAGCAGCGTAGTGCCAGGATCGAACACTGAAGCTTTCTTT.

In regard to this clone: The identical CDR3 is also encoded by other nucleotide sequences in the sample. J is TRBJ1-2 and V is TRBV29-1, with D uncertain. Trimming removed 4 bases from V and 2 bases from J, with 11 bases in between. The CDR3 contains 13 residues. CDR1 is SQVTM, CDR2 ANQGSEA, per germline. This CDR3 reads CSVGREPNYGYTF. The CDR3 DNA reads TGCAGCGTTGGCCGGGAGCCAAACTATGGCTACACCTTC.

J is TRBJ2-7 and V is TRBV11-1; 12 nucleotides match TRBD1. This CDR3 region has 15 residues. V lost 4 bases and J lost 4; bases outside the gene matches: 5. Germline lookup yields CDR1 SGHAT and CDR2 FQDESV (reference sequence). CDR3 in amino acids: CASSYGTGGAYEQYF. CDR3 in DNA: TGTGCCAGCAGCTATGGGACAGGGGGCGCGTACGAGCAGTACTTC.